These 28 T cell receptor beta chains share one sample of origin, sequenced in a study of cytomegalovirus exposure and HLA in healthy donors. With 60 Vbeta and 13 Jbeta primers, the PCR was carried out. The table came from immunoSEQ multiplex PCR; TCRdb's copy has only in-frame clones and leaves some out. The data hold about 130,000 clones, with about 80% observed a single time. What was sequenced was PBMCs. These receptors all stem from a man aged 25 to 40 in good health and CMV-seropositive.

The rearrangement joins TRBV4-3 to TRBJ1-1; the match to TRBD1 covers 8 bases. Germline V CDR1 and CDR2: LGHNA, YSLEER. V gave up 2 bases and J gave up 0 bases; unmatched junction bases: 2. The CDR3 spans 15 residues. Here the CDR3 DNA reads TGCGCCAGCAGCCAACGGACAGGGTTGAACACTGAAGCTTTCTTT. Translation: CASSQRTGLNTEAFF.

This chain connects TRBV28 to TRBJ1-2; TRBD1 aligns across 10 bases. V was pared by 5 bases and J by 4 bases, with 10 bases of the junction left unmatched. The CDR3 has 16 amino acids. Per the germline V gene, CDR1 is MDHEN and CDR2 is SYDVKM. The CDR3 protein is CASSHPGQGFPYGYTF. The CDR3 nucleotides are TGTGCCAGCAGTCATCCGGGACAGGGGTTTCCCTATGGCTACACCTTC.

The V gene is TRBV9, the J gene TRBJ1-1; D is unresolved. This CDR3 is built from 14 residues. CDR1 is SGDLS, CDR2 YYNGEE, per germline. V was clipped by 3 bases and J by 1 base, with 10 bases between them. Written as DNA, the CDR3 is TGTGCCAGCAGCGAAGTATCGAGGAACACTGAAGCTTTCTTT. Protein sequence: CASSEVSRNTEAFF.

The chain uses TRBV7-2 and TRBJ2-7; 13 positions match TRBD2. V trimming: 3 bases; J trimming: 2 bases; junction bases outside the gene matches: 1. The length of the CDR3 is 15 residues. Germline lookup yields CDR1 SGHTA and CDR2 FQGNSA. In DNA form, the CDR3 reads TGTGCCAGCAGCTTCGGACTAGCGGGAGCCTACGAGCAGTACTTC. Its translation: CASSFGLAGAYEQYF.

The CDR3 is CASSYSPTRGQPQHF. In nucleotides, the CDR3 is TGTGCCAGCAGTTACTCGCCCACCAGGGGTCAGCCCCAGCATTTT. The chain has TRBV6-5 and TRBJ1-5; D may be TRBD1 (6 bases). Germline V gene data show CDR1 as MNHEY and CDR2 as SVGAGI. CDR3 length: 15 residues. Trimming stripped 0 bases from V and 6 bases from J, with 12 bases between.

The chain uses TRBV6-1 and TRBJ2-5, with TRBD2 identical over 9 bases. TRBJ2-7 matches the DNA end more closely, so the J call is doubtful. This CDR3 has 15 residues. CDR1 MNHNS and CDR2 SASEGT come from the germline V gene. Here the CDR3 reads CASSEGSGSSYEQYF. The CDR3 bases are TGTGCCAGCAGTGAAGGTAGCGGGAGTAGCTACGAGCAGTACTTC.

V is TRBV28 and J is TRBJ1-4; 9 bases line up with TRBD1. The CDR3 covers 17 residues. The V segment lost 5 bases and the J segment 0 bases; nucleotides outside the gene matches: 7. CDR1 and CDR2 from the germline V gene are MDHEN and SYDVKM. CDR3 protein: CASSQQGAIATNEKLFF. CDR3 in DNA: TGTGCCAGCAGTCAACAGGGGGCCATTGCAACTAATGAAAAACTGTTTTTT.

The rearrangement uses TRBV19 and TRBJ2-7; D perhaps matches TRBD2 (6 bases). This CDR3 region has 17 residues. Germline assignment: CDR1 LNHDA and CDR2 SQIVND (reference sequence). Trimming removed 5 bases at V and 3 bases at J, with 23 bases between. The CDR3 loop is CASSLGLGGGMIYEQYF. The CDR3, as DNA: TGTGCCAGTAGTCTCGGTTTGGGTGGGGGGATGATCTACGAGCAGTACTTC.

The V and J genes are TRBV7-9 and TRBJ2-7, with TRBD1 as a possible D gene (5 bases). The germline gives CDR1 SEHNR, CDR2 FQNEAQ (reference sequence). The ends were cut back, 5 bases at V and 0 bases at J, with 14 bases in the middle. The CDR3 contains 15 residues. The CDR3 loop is CASSRAQGYSYEQYF. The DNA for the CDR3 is TGTGCCAGCAGCCGGGCGCAGGGTTACTCCTACGAGCAGTACTTC.

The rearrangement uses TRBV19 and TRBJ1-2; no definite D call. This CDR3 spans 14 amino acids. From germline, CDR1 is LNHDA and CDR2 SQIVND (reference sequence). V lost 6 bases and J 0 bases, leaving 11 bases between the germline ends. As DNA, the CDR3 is TGTGCCAGTAGCCCGAGGGCGACTAACTATGGCTACACCTTC. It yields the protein CASSPRATNYGYTF.

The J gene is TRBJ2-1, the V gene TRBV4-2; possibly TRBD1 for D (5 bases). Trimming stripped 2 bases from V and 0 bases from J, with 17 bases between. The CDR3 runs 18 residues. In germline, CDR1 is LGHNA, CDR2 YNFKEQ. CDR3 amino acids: CASSQSMASGRSYNEQFF. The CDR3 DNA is TGTGCCAGCAGCCAATCAATGGCTTCAGGGCGCTCCTACAATGAGCAGTTCTTC.

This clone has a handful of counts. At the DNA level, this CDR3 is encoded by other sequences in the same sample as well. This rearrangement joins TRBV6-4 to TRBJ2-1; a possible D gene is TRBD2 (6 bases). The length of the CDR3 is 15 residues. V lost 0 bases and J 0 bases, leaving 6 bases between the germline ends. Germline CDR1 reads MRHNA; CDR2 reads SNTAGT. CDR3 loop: CASSDSAGSYNEQFF. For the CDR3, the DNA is TGTGCCAGCAGTGACTCAGCGGGCTCCTACAATGAGCAGTTCTTC.

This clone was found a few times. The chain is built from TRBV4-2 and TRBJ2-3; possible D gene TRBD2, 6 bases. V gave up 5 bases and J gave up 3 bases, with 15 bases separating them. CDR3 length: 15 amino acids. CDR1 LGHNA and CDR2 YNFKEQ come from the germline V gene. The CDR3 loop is CASSSDGRPTDTQYF. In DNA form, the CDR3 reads TGTGCCAGCAGCTCCGACGGGAGACCAACAGATACGCAGTATTTT.

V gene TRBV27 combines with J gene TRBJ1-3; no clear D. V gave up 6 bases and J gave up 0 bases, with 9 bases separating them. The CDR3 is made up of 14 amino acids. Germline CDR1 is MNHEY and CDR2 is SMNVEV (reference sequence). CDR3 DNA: TGTGCCAGCAGGGCTCGCGGCTCTGGAAACACCATATATTTT. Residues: CASRARGSGNTIYF.

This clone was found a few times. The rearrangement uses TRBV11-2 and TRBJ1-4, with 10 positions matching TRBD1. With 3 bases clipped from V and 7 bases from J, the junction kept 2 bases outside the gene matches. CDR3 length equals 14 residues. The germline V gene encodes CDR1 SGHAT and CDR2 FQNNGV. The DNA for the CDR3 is TGTGCCAGCAGCTTGGGACAGGGGAGTGAAAAACTGTTTTTT. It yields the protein CASSLGQGSEKLFF.

CDR3: CASSPASGLLDTQYF. CDR3 coding DNA: TGTGCCAGCAGCCCTGCTAGCGGCCTTCTAGATACGCAGTATTTT. V usage is TRBV5-4 and J usage is TRBJ2-3; 7 positions match TRBD2. Per the germline V gene, CDR1 is SGHNT and CDR2 is YYREEE (reference sequence). The CDR3 extends over 15 amino acids. Trimming cost V 4 bases and J 5 bases; bases outside gene matches: 10.

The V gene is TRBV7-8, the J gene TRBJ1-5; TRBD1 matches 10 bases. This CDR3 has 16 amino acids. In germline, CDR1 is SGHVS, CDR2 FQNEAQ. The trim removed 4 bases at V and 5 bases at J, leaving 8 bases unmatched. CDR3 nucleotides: TGTGCCAGCAGCTCCCGACAGGGGGCCCTCCATCAGCCCCAGCATTTT. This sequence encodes CASSSRQGALHQPQHF.

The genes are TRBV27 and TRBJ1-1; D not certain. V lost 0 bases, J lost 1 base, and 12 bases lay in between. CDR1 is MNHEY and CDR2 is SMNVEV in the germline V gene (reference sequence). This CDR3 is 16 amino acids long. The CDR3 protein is CASSLSPSGKNTEAFF. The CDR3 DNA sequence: TGTGCCAGCAGTTTATCCCCCTCGGGGAAGAACACTGAAGCTTTCTTT.

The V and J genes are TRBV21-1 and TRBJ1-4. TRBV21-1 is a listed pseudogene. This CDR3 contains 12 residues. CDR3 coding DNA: TGTGCCAGCCGAGGAACTAATGAAAAACTGTTTTTT. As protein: CASRGTNEKLFF.

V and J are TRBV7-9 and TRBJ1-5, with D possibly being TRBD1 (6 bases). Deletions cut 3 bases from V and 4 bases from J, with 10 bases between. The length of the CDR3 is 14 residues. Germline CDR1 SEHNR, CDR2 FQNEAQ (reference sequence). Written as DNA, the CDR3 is TGTGCCAGCAGCTTTATTGGACAGAATCAGCCCCAGCATTTT. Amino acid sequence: CASSFIGQNQPQHF.

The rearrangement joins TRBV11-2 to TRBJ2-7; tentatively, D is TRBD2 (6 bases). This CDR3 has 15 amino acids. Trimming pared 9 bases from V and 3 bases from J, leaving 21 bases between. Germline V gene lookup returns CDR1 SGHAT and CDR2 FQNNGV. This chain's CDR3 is CASLSVQGGRYEQYF. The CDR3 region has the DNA TGTGCCAGTCTCTCAGTGCAGGGAGGCCGCTACGAGCAGTACTTC.

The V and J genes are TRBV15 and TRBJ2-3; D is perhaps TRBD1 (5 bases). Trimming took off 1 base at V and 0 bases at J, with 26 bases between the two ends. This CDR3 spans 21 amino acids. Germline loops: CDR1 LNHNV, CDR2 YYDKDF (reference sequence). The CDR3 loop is CATSRGRGHIVSANSTDTQYF. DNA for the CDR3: TGTGCCACCAGCAGAGGTAGGGGTCATATAGTTTCAGCTAATAGCACAGATACGCAGTATTTT.

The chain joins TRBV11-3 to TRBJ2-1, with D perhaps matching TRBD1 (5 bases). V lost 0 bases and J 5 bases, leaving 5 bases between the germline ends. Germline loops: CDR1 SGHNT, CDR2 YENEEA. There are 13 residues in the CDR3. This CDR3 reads CASSLEQDNEQFF. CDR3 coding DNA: TGTGCCAGCAGCTTAGAACAGGACAATGAGCAGTTCTTC.

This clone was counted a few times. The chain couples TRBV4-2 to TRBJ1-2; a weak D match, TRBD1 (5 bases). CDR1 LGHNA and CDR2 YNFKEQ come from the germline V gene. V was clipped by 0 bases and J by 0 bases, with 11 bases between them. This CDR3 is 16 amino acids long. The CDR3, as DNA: TGTGCCAGCAGCCAAGACTCGCAGGGCCCTAACTATGGCTACACCTTC. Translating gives CASSQDSQGPNYGYTF.

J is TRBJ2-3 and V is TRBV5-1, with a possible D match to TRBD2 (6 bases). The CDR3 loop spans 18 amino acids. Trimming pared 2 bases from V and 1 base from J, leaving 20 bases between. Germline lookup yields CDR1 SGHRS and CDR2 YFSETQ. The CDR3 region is CASSLNPSREVGTDTQYF. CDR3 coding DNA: TGCGCCAGCAGCTTAAACCCTTCGAGGGAGGTGGGCACAGATACGCAGTATTTT.

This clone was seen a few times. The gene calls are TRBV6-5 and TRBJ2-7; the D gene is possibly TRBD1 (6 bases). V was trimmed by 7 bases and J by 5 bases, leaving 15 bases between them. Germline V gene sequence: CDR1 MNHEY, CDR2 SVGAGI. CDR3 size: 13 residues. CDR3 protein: CASNKQGLDEQYF. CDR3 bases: TGTGCCAGCAACAAGCAGGGGCTTGACGAGCAGTACTTC.

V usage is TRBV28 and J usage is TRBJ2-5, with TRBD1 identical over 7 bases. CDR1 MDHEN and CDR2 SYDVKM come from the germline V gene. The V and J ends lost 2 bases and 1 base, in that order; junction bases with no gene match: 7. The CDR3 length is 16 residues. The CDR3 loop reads CASSLAQGSGQETQYF. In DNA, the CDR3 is TGTGCCAGCAGTTTAGCACAGGGGAGCGGCCAAGAGACCCAGTACTTC. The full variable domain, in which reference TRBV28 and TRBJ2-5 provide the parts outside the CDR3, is DVKVTQSSRYLVKRTGEKVFLECVQDMDHENMFWYRQDPGLGLRLIYFSYDVKMKEKGDIPEGYSVSREKKERFSLILESASTNQTSMYLCASSLAQGSGQETQYFGPGTRLLVL.

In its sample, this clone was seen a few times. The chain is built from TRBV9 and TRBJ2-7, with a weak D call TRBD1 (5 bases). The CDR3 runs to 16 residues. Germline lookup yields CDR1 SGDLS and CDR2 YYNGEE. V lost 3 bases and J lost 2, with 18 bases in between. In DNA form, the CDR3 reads TGTGCCAGCAGCGCCTCGACAGCTCCTGCTCCCTACGAGCAGTACTTC. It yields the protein CASSASTAPAPYEQYF.